Sequencing of this TCR beta chain was carried out in a study of T cell responses to AZD1222 COVID-19 vaccine. Whole-study findings and limits: The donor cohort was predominantly white British with a female majority, and clonal diversity may have been underestimated.

The data were produced by immunoSEQ multiplex PCR, yet TCRdb's version contains in-frame clones alone and is incomplete. The data show some 100,000 clones, with approximately 91% seen just once and 4.5% held by the top ten. Trimming shortened V by 2 bases and J by 0 bases, and 16 bases separated the two germline ends. Germline CDR1 KGHSH, CDR2 LQKENI. The CDR3 runs to 17 residues. A word on this clone: What it binds is not known.

The sequencing here drew on peripheral blood, taken on day 0 of AZD1222 vaccination. The sequence derives from an adult in good health. J is TRBJ1-2 and V is TRBV18; TRBD1 is a possible D gene (6 bases). CDR3 loop: CASSPGAQGGSNYGYTF. DNA for the CDR3: TGTGCCAGCTCACCAGGGGCACAGGGAGGATCTAACTATGGCTACACCTTC.